This T cell receptor beta chain was captured by sequencing in a study of cytomegalovirus exposure and HLA in healthy donors. PCR was performed using 60 Vbeta and 13 Jbeta primers. Produced via immunoSEQ multiplex PCR; TCRdb's table is partial and in-frame only. Of around 130,000 clones listed, about 74% are singletons. This CDR3 contains 14 residues. The ends were cut back, 1 base at V and 6 bases at J, with 12 bases in the middle. Germline CDR1 and CDR2: LGHNA and YNFKEQ. Whole-study findings and limits: Certain sequence variants were highly shared and formed a cluster, and this cluster was likely a sequencing artifact. Most of the TCR beta V segments (in an earlier analysis) were productive either about 87% or about 30% of the time. The study labeled fewer than 200 TCR beta chains cytomegalovirus-associated. Several V segments, TRBV6-2 and TRBV6-3 among them, could not be told apart and were dropped.

This clone was observed a single time. The antigen is undetermined. The specimen sequenced was PBMCs. The chain combines TRBV4-2 with TRBJ1-1; D gene uncertain. The source is a woman aged 45-60 years in good health and CMV-seropositive. CDR3 nucleotides: TGTGCCAGCAGCCAAGTAGTCAGACACGCTGAAGCTTTCTTT. Protein product: CASSQVVRHAEAFF.